The 18 T cell receptor beta chains below come from one sample, sequenced in a study of blood T cell repertoires in COVID-19. The repertoire was sequenced with immunoSEQ multiplex PCR; TCRdb's copy has only in-frame clones and lacks some. The table records tens of thousands of clones, roughly 92% of them present only once. Input material: peripheral blood. The receptors come from a man aged 60 to 69 with acute or convalescent COVID-19.

The V and J genes are TRBV5-8 and TRBJ2-1; TRBD2 matches 10 bases. J was trimmed by 4 bases and V by 4 bases; bases with no gene match: 2. The CDR3 sequence is 14 residues long. Germline V gene sequence: CDR1 SGHTS, CDR2 YDEGEE. CDR3 loop: CASSGLAEYNEQFF. The CDR3 DNA sequence: TGTGCCAGCAGCGGACTAGCGGAGTACAATGAGCAGTTCTTC. Variable domain in full (rest from reference TRBV5-8 and TRBJ2-1): EAGVTQSPTHLIKTRGQQATLRCSPISGHTSVYWYQQALGLGLQFLLWYDEGEERNRGNFPPRFSGRQFPNYSSELNVNALELEDSALYLCASSGLAEYNEQFFGPGTRLTVL.

The chain recombines TRBV30 with TRBJ1-1; no clear D gene. This CDR3 is built from 14 residues. The germline CDR1 and CDR2 sequences are GTSNPN and SVGIG (reference sequence). V was pared by 0 bases and J by 1 base, with 9 bases between. For the CDR3, the DNA is TGTGCCTGGAGTGTCGGCCCGGGGAACACTGAAGCTTTCTTT. It specifies CAWSVGPGNTEAFF.

This clone appeared a single time. This chain connects TRBV19 to TRBJ2-4; TRBD1 is a possible D gene (5 bases). This CDR3 is 16 amino acids long. V was trimmed by 1 base and J by 6 bases, leaving 16 bases between them. CDR1 is LNHDA and CDR2 is SQIVND in the germline V gene (reference sequence). CDR3: CASSIVFQRQGNIQYF. DNA for the CDR3: TGTGCCAGTAGTATAGTTTTTCAGAGGCAGGGAAACATTCAGTACTTC.

V and J are TRBV19 and TRBJ2-3; 9 bases match TRBD1. The CDR3 covers 15 residues. After removal of 7 bases from V and 5 bases from J, the junction contained 10 bases not matched to a gene. CDR1 LNHDA and CDR2 SQIVND come from the germline V gene (reference sequence). DNA of the CDR3: TGTGCCAGTAAAATGACAGGGGGAACGGGAGATACGCAGTATTTT. This encodes CASKMTGGTGDTQYF.

The chain is built from TRBV2 and TRBJ2-7, with 12 bases that match TRBD2. The CDR3 is 14 amino acids. CDR1 is SNHLY and CDR2 is FYNNEI in the germline V gene. Trimming took 7 bases from V and 6 from J; bases not matched to a gene: 7. CDR3 protein: CASIEASGRGEQYF. In nucleotides, the CDR3 is TGTGCCAGCATAGAGGCTAGCGGGAGGGGCGAGCAGTACTTC.

V usage is TRBV4-1 and J usage is TRBJ2-1; D is undetermined. The CDR3 runs 16 residues. The V gene lost 3 bases and the J gene lost 0 bases, with 12 bases spanning the gap. CDR1 MGHRA and CDR2 YSYEKL come from the germline V gene. CDR3 protein: CASSQNERSSYNEQFF. In nucleotides, the CDR3 is TGCGCCAGCAGCCAGAACGAGAGAAGCTCCTACAATGAGCAGTTCTTC.

J is TRBJ2-3 and V is TRBV7-2; 7 nucleotides line up with TRBD1. CDR1 SGHTA and CDR2 FQGNSA come from the germline V gene. With V trimmed by 4 bases and J by 12 bases, 10 bases remained unmatched. CDR3 length equals 13 residues. For the CDR3, the DNA is TGTGCCAGCAGCTCAGGTCAGAGGGACAGTCAGTATTTT. Translation: CASSSGQRDSQYF.

The chain employs TRBV7-9 and TRBJ2-1; maybe TRBD1 (6 bases). This CDR3 region has 15 residues. Germline loops: CDR1 SEHNR, CDR2 FQNEAQ (reference sequence). V lost 0 bases and J 10 bases, leaving 16 bases between the germline ends. CDR3 DNA sequence: TGTGCCAGCAGCTTAGCGGTGGGGACAACCGGGGAGCAGTTCTTC. It codes for CASSLAVGTTGEQFF. Using reference TRBV7-9 and TRBJ2-1 for the parts outside the CDR3, the full variable domain is DTGVSQNPRHKITKRGQNVTFRCDPISEHNRLYWYRQTLGQGPEFLTYFQNEAQLEKSRLLSDRFSAERPKGSFSTLEIQRTEQGDSAMYLCASSLAVGTTGEQFFGPGTRLTVL.

J is TRBJ2-5 and V is TRBV5-4, with D possibly matching TRBD1 (6 bases). V shed 2 bases and J shed 2 bases, with 10 bases lying between them. CDR3 length: 14 residues. From germline, CDR1 is SGHNT and CDR2 YYREEE (reference sequence). Here the CDR3 reads CASSLPGTQETQYF. The DNA of the CDR3 is TGTGCCAGCAGCTTACCCGGGACACAAGAGACCCAGTACTTC.

The rearrangement uses TRBV7-6 and TRBJ2-2, with a tentative D call TRBD2 (5 bases). The CDR3 has 15 residues. The V end lost 1 base, the J end lost 5 bases, and 11 bases lay between the germline ends. Germline CDR1 is SGHVS and CDR2 is FNYEAQ. CDR3 sequence (DNA): TGTGCCAGCAGCTTAGGCGGGTCTCTTACCGGGGAGCTGTTTTTT. Protein product: CASSLGGSLTGELFF.

The chain recombines TRBV19 with TRBJ1-5, with 9 bases lining up with TRBD1. Unmatched junction bases numbered 8, after V lost 4 bases and J lost 7 bases. This CDR3 has 15 residues. Germline V gene lookup returns CDR1 LNHDA and CDR2 SQIVND (reference sequence). The CDR3 DNA reads as TGTGCCAGTAGTACCGGGACAGGGCACACACAGCCCCAGCATTTT. As protein: CASSTGTGHTQPQHF.

V and J are TRBV6-6 and TRBJ1-1, with no clear D. The V gene lost 4 bases and the J gene lost 8 bases, with 11 bases spanning the gap. The CDR3 is 12 residues long. Germline values: CDR1 MNHNY, CDR2 SVGAGI (reference sequence). DNA of the CDR3: TGTGCCAGCAGTTTACTGTTACGGGAAGCTTTCTTT. Protein: CASSLLLREAFF.

The sample holds one count of this clone. J is TRBJ1-2 and V is TRBV6-1; D possibly corresponds to TRBD1 (5 bases). The CDR3 has 14 residues. CDR1 MNHNS and CDR2 SASEGT come from the germline V gene. V was cut by 2 bases and J by 3 bases, with 10 bases left in between. CDR3 loop: CASSESGRDYGYTF. Here the CDR3 DNA reads TGTGCCAGCAGTGAATCGGGCAGGGACTATGGCTACACCTTC.

This rearrangement joins TRBV12-5 to TRBJ2-7, with D maybe TRBD1 (5 bases). V was pared by 1 base and J by 3 bases, with 10 bases between. CDR1 and CDR2 (germline): LGHNT, FRNRAP. The CDR3 extends over 14 amino acids. The DNA of the CDR3 is TGTGCTAGTGGTTTGGAAGGGGCCCTCTACGAGCAGTACTTC. Translation: CASGLEGALYEQYF.

J is TRBJ1-2 and V is TRBV21-1. TRBV21-1 is deemed a pseudogene. The CDR3 contains 16 residues. CDR3 sequence reads: CASSLRGNVSGYGYTF. CDR3 DNA: TGTGCCAGCAGCTTAAGAGGAAACGTTTCGGGCTATGGCTACACCTTC.

The chain couples TRBV7-6 to TRBJ2-7; 8 positions agree with TRBD2. CDR1 and CDR2 from the germline V gene are SGHVS and FNYEAQ. V lost 3 bases to trimming and J lost 4 bases; unmatched junction nucleotides: 8. This CDR3 has 15 residues. CDR3 amino acids: CASSFGSGSGYEQYF. Here the CDR3 DNA reads TGTGCCAGCAGCTTCGGAAGCGGGAGTGGATACGAGCAGTACTTC.

This chain uses TRBV29-1 with TRBJ1-1, with 9 bases lining up with TRBD1. From germline, CDR1 is SQVTM and CDR2 ANQGSEA. The trim removed 6 bases at V and 5 bases at J, leaving 10 bases unmatched. This CDR3 region has 14 residues. The CDR3, as DNA: TGCAGCGTGACAATAACAGGGGGCAAAACTGAAGCTTTCTTT. It encodes CSVTITGGKTEAFF.

The chain recombines TRBV7-9 with TRBJ2-3; D may be TRBD1 (6 bases). V lost 0 bases, J lost 6 bases, and 19 bases lay in between. The CDR3 contains 17 residues. Germline-derived CDR1 and CDR2 are SEHNR and FQNEAQ (reference sequence). The CDR3 region has the DNA TGTGCCAGCAGCTTAGCGAGGGAACAGGGCCCTCGGGATACGCAGTATTTT. This gives the protein CASSLAREQGPRDTQYF.